The 32 T cell receptor beta chains reported below all come from one sample, sequenced in a study of patients and donors after allogeneic stem cell transplantation. TCRdb fed the RT-PCR reads into MiXCR, producing one record per CDR3 protein. The data show some 960,000 distinct CDR3 sequences, roughly 18% seen once. Sample: blood, either unsorted or a sorted T cell fraction (not recorded which). The receptors stem from a human donor who was either an allogeneic HSCT recipient or a stem cell or donor lymphocyte infusion donor (not recorded which). It is not recorded whose cells these are; they may come from a transplant donor.

This clonotype was found a few times. The chain is built from TRBV10-3 and TRBJ2-7; 13 bases are a match to TRBD2. The CDR3 is 14 residues long. Germline V gene data show CDR1 as ENHRY and CDR2 as SYGVKD. V lost 6 bases to trimming and J lost 1 base; unmatched junction nucleotides: 0. The DNA of the CDR3 is TGTGCCATCAGGGGACTAGCGGGGTCCTACGAGCAGTACTTC. Protein product: CAIRGLAGSYEQYF.

V gene TRBV12-3 or TRBV12-4 combines with J gene TRBJ2-5, with D perhaps matching TRBD1 (6 bases). The CDR3 loop spans 15 amino acids. The V gene lost 6 bases and the J gene lost 3 bases, with 17 bases spanning the gap. The CDR3 DNA sequence: TGTGCCAGCAGCCTCCCTCCGGACAGAAAAGAGACCCAGTACTTC. Its translation is CASSLPPDRKETQYF.

The CDR3: CASSSGLGGARETQYF. The CDR3 bases are TGTGCCAGCAGTTCAGGGTTGGGGGGCGCTCGAGAGACCCAGTACTTC. This chain links TRBV12-3 or TRBV12-4 with TRBJ2-5, with D tentatively TRBD1 or TRBD2 (6 bases each). The CDR3 spans 16 residues. V lost 4 bases, J lost 4 bases, and 19 bases lay in between.

The CDR3 sequence: CASSPFGRVTSGANVLTF. Here the CDR3 DNA reads TGTGCCAGCAGTCCTTTTGGCAGGGTGACCTCTGGGGCCAACGTCCTGACTTTC. The V gene is TRBV12-3 or TRBV12-4, the J gene TRBJ2-6; D might be TRBD1 (5 bases). Trimming pared 5 bases from V and 0 bases from J, leaving 17 bases between. This CDR3 contains 18 residues.

The V and J genes are TRBV2 and TRBJ1-4; maybe TRBD1 (6 bases). Germline loops: CDR1 SNHLY, CDR2 FYNNEI. This CDR3 has 13 amino acids. V lost 1 base to trimming and J lost 7 bases, with 7 bases between them. The CDR3 sequence: CASSEDRAEKLFF. CDR3 coding DNA: TGTGCCAGCAGTGAAGACAGGGCTGAAAAACTGTTTTTT.

This clonotype occurred many times. V is TRBV5-1 and J is TRBJ1-2; D is uncertain. With 0 bases removed from V and 0 bases from J, the gap between germline ends came to 9 bases. CDR3 length: 15 residues. Germline V gene data show CDR1 as SGHRS and CDR2 as YFSETQ. In nucleotides, the CDR3 is TGCGCCAGCAGCTTGGTGCCCGAACCTAACTATGGCTACACCTTC. It encodes CASSLVPEPNYGYTF.

The rearrangement uses TRBV5-6 and TRBJ2-7; 9 nucleotides match TRBD1. From germline, CDR1 is SGHDT and CDR2 YYEEEE. V shed 3 bases and J 9 bases; nucleotides not matched to a gene: 7. CDR3 length: 13 residues. CDR3 nucleotides: TGTGCCAGCAGCTCCTCGCGACAGGGGGGGCAGTACTTC. This sequence encodes CASSSSRQGGQYF.

The rearrangement joins TRBV5-1 to TRBJ1-6; D is uncertain. This CDR3 region has 13 residues. CDR1 and CDR2 from the germline V gene are SGHRS and YFSETQ. Trimming took off 3 bases at V and 14 bases at J, with 15 bases between the two ends. The CDR3 nucleotides are TGCGCCAGCAGCTCAGGTCCCCTAAACACCCTCCACTTT. This codes for CASSSGPLNTLHF.

This clonotype was detected a few times. The V and J genes are TRBV9 and TRBJ2-1; 10 nucleotides align to TRBD2. Germline loops: CDR1 SGDLS, CDR2 YYNGEE. The length of the CDR3 is 17 residues. J was trimmed by 7 bases and V by 0 bases; bases with no gene match: 10. CDR3 bases: TGTGCCAGCAGCGTAGGGCCGGGGGGACTAGCGTTTAATGAGCAGTTCTTC. This encodes CASSVGPGGLAFNEQFF.

In DNA form, the CDR3 reads TGTGCCAGCAGCCCGATAGCAGTAAGCACAGATACGCAGTATTTT. Protein: CASSPIAVSTDTQYF. This chain uses TRBV9 with TRBJ2-3; D is ambiguous. Trimming removed 4 bases from V and 0 bases from J, with 12 bases in between. The CDR3 runs to 15 residues. Germline CDR1 and CDR2: SGDLS and YYNGEE.

This clonotype turned up a few times. This chain links TRBV12-3 or TRBV12-4 with TRBJ2-5; TRBD1 matches 9 bases. V was pared by 5 bases and J by 5 bases, with 9 bases of the junction left unmatched. This CDR3 has 15 amino acids. The CDR3 here is CASSDPGTGRETQYF. The CDR3 nucleotides are TGTGCCAGCAGTGATCCCGGGACAGGGCGCGAGACCCAGTACTTC.

In this sample, this clonotype turned up many times. This sequence joins TRBV5-1 and TRBJ2-7; D is perhaps TRBD2 (6 bases). V shed 5 bases and J shed 0 bases, with 15 bases lying between them. The CDR3 runs to 15 residues. The germline V gene encodes CDR1 SGHRS and CDR2 YFSETQ. The CDR3 spells CASRPGTSSSYEQYF. The CDR3 DNA is TGCGCCAGCAGGCCGGGGACTTCTAGCTCCTACGAGCAGTACTTC.

There are a few counts of this clonotype. The CDR3 spells CATSDAGLGYGYTF. The DNA for the CDR3 is TGTGCCACCAGTGATGCAGGGTTGGGCTATGGCTACACCTTC. The V call is TRBV24-1, the J call TRBJ1-2; maybe TRBD1 (5 bases). Germline V gene sequence: CDR1 KGHDR, CDR2 SFDVKD. Trimming pared 3 bases from V and 4 bases from J, leaving 11 bases between. This CDR3 is built from 14 residues.

There are a few counts of this clonotype. The V and J genes are TRBV11-3 and TRBJ1-6; D gene unclear. The CDR3 has 14 amino acids. V was clipped by 4 bases and J by 5 bases, with 9 bases between them. The germline CDR1 and CDR2 sequences are SGHNT and YENEEA. The CDR3 is CASSSSGNNSPLHF. The CDR3, as DNA: TGTGCCAGCAGCTCCTCCGGAAATAATTCACCCCTCCACTTT.

The sample holds a few counts of this clonotype. The rearrangement links TRBV20-1 to TRBJ1-2; no firm D call. V was clipped by 6 bases and J by 1 base, with 12 bases between them. There are 13 residues in the CDR3. Looked up from germline, CDR1 is DFQATT and CDR2 is SNEGSKA (reference sequence). The CDR3 DNA sequence: TGCAGTGCGGCCGTTTCGGTTAACTATGGCTACACCTTC. This translates into CSAAVSVNYGYTF.

The gene calls are TRBV19 and TRBJ2-1, with 9 bases lining up with TRBD2. V was clipped by 6 bases and J by 6 bases; unmatched bases: 6. CDR3 length equals 14 residues. Germline assignment: CDR1 LNHDA and CDR2 SQIVND (reference sequence). The CDR3 loop reads CASRAGGIPNEQFF. The CDR3 DNA reads TGTGCCAGTAGAGCGGGAGGAATCCCCAATGAGCAGTTCTTC.

This clonotype was picked up a small number of times. The chain couples TRBV2 to TRBJ1-6; D ambiguous. V was clipped by 6 bases and J by 9 bases, with 12 bases between them. Looked up from germline, CDR1 is SNHLY and CDR2 is FYNNEI. CDR3 size: 13 residues. The CDR3 here is CASSVLTSSPLHF. The CDR3 nucleotides are TGTGCCAGCAGCGTCCTCACAAGTTCACCCCTCCACTTT.

This clonotype has only a few counts. The chain combines TRBV14 with TRBJ2-4; D is perhaps TRBD1 or TRBD2 (5 bases each). The ends were cut back, 4 bases at V and 5 bases at J, with 9 bases in the middle. The CDR3 contains 13 residues. CDR1 is SGHDN, CDR2 FVKESK, per germline. The CDR3 coding sequence is TGTGCCAGCAGCCCGGGACCACAAAACATTCAGTACTTC. It translates to CASSPGPQNIQYF. The whole variable domain, remainder taken from reference TRBV14 and TRBJ2-4, is EAGVTQFPSHSVIEKGQTVTLRCDPISGHDNLYWYRRVMGKEIKFLLHFVKESKQDESGMPNNRFLAERTGGTYSTLKVQPAELEDSGVYFCASSPGPQNIQYFGAGTRLSVL.

The CDR3 protein is CAWSGGHNEQFF. The CDR3 bases are TGTGCCTGGAGTGGTGGGCACAATGAGCAGTTCTTC. V and J are TRBV30 and TRBJ2-1; D remains unclear. Trimming stripped 1 base from V and 5 bases from J, with 6 bases between. Germline V CDR1 and CDR2: GTSNPN, SVGIG (reference sequence). This CDR3 has 12 amino acids. Supplemented by reference TRBV30 and TRBJ2-1, the full variable domain reads SQTIHQWPATLVQPVGSPLSLECTVEGTSNPNLYWYRQAAGRGLQLLFYSVGIGQISSEVPQNLSASRPQDRQFILSSKKLLLSDSGFYLCAWSGGHNEQFFGPGTRLTVL.

In this sample, this clonotype turned up a few times. The V and J genes are TRBV9 and TRBJ2-7, with 7 bases lining up with TRBD2. Trimming took 4 bases from V and 0 from J; bases not matched to a gene: 10. This CDR3 contains 16 residues. The germline V gene encodes CDR1 SGDLS and CDR2 YYNGEE. The CDR3 is CASSPTGGGYSYEQYF. The CDR3 coding sequence is TGTGCCAGCAGCCCCACTGGCGGGGGATACTCCTACGAGCAGTACTTC.

A few counts support this clonotype. This chain joins TRBV12-3 or TRBV12-4 and TRBJ1-5, with D tentatively TRBD1 (5 bases). This CDR3 contains 14 residues. Between the trimmed V and J ends, which lost 2 bases and 4 bases, there was a span of 9 bases. CDR3 sequence reads: CASSLSGPNQPQHF. The CDR3 DNA reads TGTGCCAGCAGTTTATCAGGGCCTAATCAGCCCCAGCATTTT.

The chain recombines TRBV20-1 with TRBJ2-1, with a tentative D call TRBD2 (6 bases). The CDR3 consists of 16 residues. CDR1 DFQATT and CDR2 SNEGSKA come from the germline V gene (reference sequence). Trimming left V 0 bases short and J 10 bases short, with 22 bases between. For the CDR3, the DNA is TGCAGTGCTAGAGATGGGGGGTTTGGGGTTAGTAGCGAGCAGTTCTTC. As protein: CSARDGGFGVSSEQFF.

This clonotype was found a few times. The CDR3 is CASSGRQIVYGYTF. The CDR3, as DNA: TGTGCCAGCAGCGGGAGACAGATTGTCTATGGCTACACCTTC. The chain has TRBV5-6 and TRBJ1-2, with D maybe TRBD1 (5 bases). This CDR3 comprises 14 residues. V gave up 4 bases and J gave up 4 bases, with 14 bases separating them. CDR1 is SGHDT and CDR2 is YYEEEE in the germline V gene.

This clonotype has more than one count but fewer than ten. The chain uses TRBV20-1 and TRBJ1-1; D possibly corresponds to TRBD1 (5 bases). V was pared by 0 bases and J by 4 bases, with 15 bases between. CDR3 length equals 15 residues. Germline CDR1 and CDR2: DFQATT and SNEGSKA (reference sequence). The CDR3 loop is CSARDVPGLSTEAFF. CDR3 nucleotide sequence: TGCAGTGCTAGAGATGTTCCAGGGCTGAGCACTGAAGCTTTCTTT.

The V and J genes are TRBV20-1 and TRBJ1-5; D is perhaps TRBD1 (6 bases). There are 17 residues in the CDR3. Trimming shortened V by 5 bases and J by 0 bases, and 20 bases separated the two germline ends. The germline CDR1 and CDR2 sequences are DFQATT and SNEGSKA (reference sequence). CDR3 amino acids: CSAPYAQTGFSNQPQHF. CDR3 in DNA: TGCAGTGCTCCATACGCACAGACAGGCTTTAGCAATCAGCCCCAGCATTTT.

This clonotype was seen a single time. The chain has TRBV6-5 and TRBJ2-5, with D maybe TRBD2 (5 bases). The germline V gene encodes CDR1 MNHEY and CDR2 SVGAGI. Trimming took 2 bases from V and 5 from J, leaving 12 bases between them. The CDR3 runs 14 residues. CDR3: CASSYTGWAETQYF. In nucleotides, the CDR3 is TGTGCCAGCAGTTACACGGGATGGGCCGAGACCCAGTACTTC.

As DNA, the CDR3 is TGCAGCCCCGGACAGGGGGCGCTCCGGGTGACTGAAGCTTTCTTT. Encoded protein: CSPGQGALRVTEAFF. The chain joins TRBV20-1 to TRBJ1-1, with 11 positions matching TRBD1. The V gene's germline CDR1 is DFQATT and CDR2 SNEGSKA (reference sequence). The CDR3 contains 15 residues.

V and J are TRBV12-3 or TRBV12-4 and TRBJ2-2, with 9 bases lining up with TRBD1. V dropped 3 bases and J dropped 5; count of bases not matched to a gene: 16. The CDR3 has 19 amino acids. CDR3 sequence reads: CASSLPPARGQGITGELFF. Here the CDR3 DNA reads TGTGCCAGCAGTTTGCCCCCGGCACGGGGACAGGGTATAACCGGGGAGCTGTTTTTT.

The rearrangement uses TRBV24-1 and TRBJ2-2; D is undetermined. V was cut by 5 bases and J by 8 bases, with 5 bases left in between. In germline, CDR1 is KGHDR, CDR2 SFDVKD. The CDR3 runs to 11 residues. CDR3 loop: CATSAMGELFF. The CDR3, as DNA: TGTGCCACCAGTGCTATGGGGGAGCTGTTTTTT.

The chain has TRBV5-1 and TRBJ1-3, with 8 nucleotides matching TRBD1. The CDR3 contains 15 residues. Germline loops: CDR1 SGHRS, CDR2 YFSETQ. V was pared by 5 bases and J by 4 bases, with 8 bases of the junction left unmatched. CDR3 in amino acids: CASSFQGAPGNTIYF. The CDR3 DNA sequence: TGCGCCAGCAGTTTTCAGGGGGCGCCCGGAAACACCATATATTTT.

A few counts support this clonotype. This chain connects TRBV12-5 to TRBJ2-1; no clear D. CDR3 length: 12 residues. Deletions cut 7 bases from V and 7 bases from J, with 11 bases between. The V gene's germline CDR1 is LGHNT and CDR2 FRNRAP. CDR3 loop: CASALTRNEQFF. CDR3 DNA sequence: TGTGCTAGTGCCCTGACAAGGAATGAGCAGTTCTTC.

The chain uses TRBV5-1 and TRBJ2-2; possible D gene TRBD1, 6 bases. Deletions cut 4 bases from V and 7 bases from J, with 11 bases between. The germline CDR1 and CDR2 sequences are SGHRS and YFSETQ. This CDR3 comprises 13 residues. The CDR3: CASSLDSLGELFF. Written as DNA, the CDR3 is TGCGCCAGCAGCCTGGACAGCCTCGGGGAGCTGTTTTTT. Full variable domain (rest looked up from reference TRBV5-1 and TRBJ2-2): KAGVTQTPRYLIKTRGQQVTLSCSPISGHRSVSWYQQTPGQGLQFLFEYFSETQRNKGNFPGRFSGRQFSNSRSEMNVSTLELGDSALYLCASSLDSLGELFFGEGSRLTVL.